The 25 T cell receptor beta chains below come from one sample, sequenced in a study of vaccination effects on CD4 cells after COVID-19. What these receptors recognize is not known. Following 10 days of culture, CD4+ T cells were isolated. The data were produced by immunoSEQ multiplex PCR, yet TCRdb's version contains in-frame clones alone and is incomplete. Found here are 65,000 to 80,000 clones, approximately 80% of them singletons; the top ten hold around 2%. Specimen: CD4+ T cells from PBMCs cultured without peptide, collected before COVID-19 vaccination. Source of these receptors: a human donor who received a COVID-19 vaccine.

The chain recombines TRBV10-3 with TRBJ2-5; D perhaps matches TRBD1 (6 bases). V was clipped by 2 bases and J by 5 bases, with 12 bases between them. Per the germline V gene, CDR1 is ENHRY and CDR2 is SYGVKD. The CDR3 has 14 residues. The CDR3 spells CAISEGTWGETQYF. The CDR3 DNA follows: TGTGCCATCAGTGAGGGGACATGGGGGGAGACCCAGTACTTC.

The count of this clone is one. This chain links TRBV12-3 or TRBV12-4 with TRBJ2-1; D is unclear. V shed 3 bases and J shed 6 bases, with 9 bases lying between them. This CDR3 contains 13 residues. The CDR3 sequence: CASSLVVSNEQFF. CDR3 DNA sequence: TGTGCCAGCAGTTTGGTAGTGTCCAATGAGCAGTTCTTC.

This clone was counted once. This chain links TRBV30 with TRBJ2-5, with TRBD1 as a possible D gene (6 bases). The V end lost 2 bases, the J end lost 0 bases, and 7 bases lay between the germline ends. The CDR3 is 13 residues long. Germline V lookup: CDR1 GTSNPN, CDR2 SVGIG (reference sequence). The CDR3 bases are TGTGCCTGGAGTAGGGGGTACCAAGAGACCCAGTACTTC. This translates into CAWSRGYQETQYF.

This clone was counted between two and nine times. The genes are TRBV24-1 and TRBJ2-2; D remains ambiguous. The CDR3 sequence is 18 residues long. Between the trimmed V and J ends, which lost 5 bases and 0 bases, there was a span of 18 bases. From germline, CDR1 is KGHDR and CDR2 SFDVKD. The CDR3 bases are TGTGCCACCAGTGTCAACAGCCTATCCCCGACGAACACCGGGGAGCTGTTTTTT. Its translation: CATSVNSLSPTNTGELFF.

In this sample, this clone turned up a few times. This rearrangement joins TRBV14 to TRBJ1-2; 8 bases line up with TRBD1. Germline V gene lookup returns CDR1 SGHDN and CDR2 FVKESK. This CDR3 has 13 amino acids. V trimming: 4 bases; J trimming: 7 bases; junction bases outside the gene matches: 5. CDR3 in amino acids: CASSRQGARGYTF. The CDR3 DNA reads as TGTGCCAGCAGCCGTCAGGGGGCGCGTGGCTACACCTTC.

The chain is built from TRBV10-3 and TRBJ1-6; 7 nucleotides agree with TRBD1. Per the germline V gene, CDR1 is ENHRY and CDR2 is SYGVKD. V dropped 2 bases and J dropped 8; count of bases not matched to a gene: 3. There are 14 residues in the CDR3. The CDR3 DNA is TGTGCCATCAGTGAGGGGCAGGGGGATTCACCCCTCCACTTT. Its translation: CAISEGQGDSPLHF.

J is TRBJ1-1 and V is TRBV11-2; weak D call: TRBD1 (6 bases). Trimming stripped 6 bases from V and 7 bases from J, with 21 bases between. CDR3 length: 15 residues. Germline loops: CDR1 SGHAT, CDR2 FQNNGV. The CDR3 is CASSSLQGISIEAFF. For the CDR3, the DNA is TGTGCCAGCAGTTCATTACAGGGAATATCGATTGAAGCTTTCTTT. The full variable domain, completed using reference TRBV11-2 and TRBJ1-1, is EAGVAQSPRYKIIEKRQSVAFWCNPISGHATLYWYQQILGQGPKLLIQFQNNGVVDDSQLPKDRFSAERLKGVDSTLKIQPAKLEDSAVYLCASSSLQGISIEAFFGQGTRLTVV.

V is TRBV27 and J is TRBJ2-1, with D possibly being TRBD2 (6 bases). Germline CDR1 and CDR2: MNHEY and SMNVEV (reference sequence). V gave up 4 bases and J gave up 6 bases, with 16 bases separating them. The CDR3 is 15 amino acids. This CDR3 reads CASSWDSLQTNEQFF. The CDR3 DNA reads as TGTGCCAGCAGTTGGGACTCCCTTCAGACCAATGAGCAGTTCTTC.

The chain joins TRBV6-5 to TRBJ1-4, with D possibly TRBD1 on 5 matching bases. V was clipped by 8 bases and J by 7 bases, with 17 bases between them. Germline-derived CDR1 and CDR2 are MNHEY and SVGAGI. The CDR3 sequence is 14 residues long. The CDR3 coding sequence is TGTGCCAGCGGGGTTCTCGGACATGTTGAAAAACTGTTTTTT. Protein: CASGVLGHVEKLFF.

The V and J genes are TRBV7-3 and TRBJ2-1; 9 bases agree with TRBD2. From germline, CDR1 is SGHTA and CDR2 FQGTGA. Trimming cost V 4 bases and J 10 bases; bases outside gene matches: 11. The CDR3 is made up of 15 amino acids. As DNA, the CDR3 is TGTGCCAGCAGCTCCTATGCGGGGGGGCCTGGGGAGCAGTTCTTC. This translates into CASSSYAGGPGEQFF.

The chain links TRBV9 to TRBJ1-1; D gene uncertain. Trimming took off 0 bases at V and 2 bases at J, with 11 bases between the two ends. This CDR3 spans 15 amino acids. CDR1 is SGDLS, CDR2 YYNGEE, per germline. CDR3 sequence (DNA): TGTGCCAGCAGCGTAGCCGGGCAGATCAACACTGAAGCTTTCTTT. Residues: CASSVAGQINTEAFF.

The chain carries TRBV7-9 and TRBJ2-5; 10 bases align to TRBD1. Looked up from germline, CDR1 is SEHNR and CDR2 is FQNEAQ (reference sequence). The CDR3 has 13 amino acids. V lost 5 bases and J lost 6; bases outside the gene matches: 3. The CDR3 is CASSQGQGKTQYF. DNA of the CDR3: TGTGCCAGCAGCCAGGGACAGGGGAAGACCCAGTACTTC.

The rearrangement joins TRBV7-3 to TRBJ1-5; D is perhaps TRBD1 (5 bases). This CDR3 comprises 13 residues. V gave up 9 bases and J gave up 2 bases, with 11 bases separating them. The germline V gene encodes CDR1 SGHTA and CDR2 FQGTGA. The CDR3 loop reads CARGGGCNQPQHF. As DNA, the CDR3 is TGTGCCAGGGGTGGGGGGTGCAATCAGCCCCAGCATTTT.

The rearrangement links TRBV3-1 (or the pseudogene TRBV3-2) to TRBJ2-5; tentatively, D is TRBD2 (7 bases). Germline CDR1 reads LGHDT; CDR2 reads YNNKEL (reference sequence). The CDR3 runs to 18 residues. V was trimmed by 0 bases and J by 5 bases, leaving 22 bases between them. The CDR3 coding sequence is TGTGCCAGCAGCCAAGATCCGATCGGGGGGCTCCCGCGGGAGACCCAGTACTTC. It specifies CASSQDPIGGLPRETQYF.

The gene calls are TRBV3-1 (or the pseudogene TRBV3-2) and TRBJ1-1; a weak D match, TRBD1 (6 bases). V was pared by 4 bases and J by 3 bases, with 12 bases between. CDR1 is LGHDT and CDR2 is YNNKEL in the germline V gene (reference sequence). The CDR3 has 14 amino acids. In nucleotides, the CDR3 is TGTGCCAGCAGCCTCAGGGGAGAGTACACTGAAGCTTTCTTT. It codes for CASSLRGEYTEAFF.

This clone appeared once. The rearrangement joins TRBV7-2 to TRBJ2-7, with D unresolved. From germline, CDR1 is SGHTA and CDR2 FQGNSA. This CDR3 comprises 13 residues. Between the trimmed V and J ends, which lost 2 bases and 9 bases, there was a span of 14 bases. CDR3 nucleotides: TGTGCCAGCAGCTTATCCCACCAGTCCGCGCAGTACGTC. Translating gives CASSLSHQSAQYV.

This clone occurred a few times. This rearrangement joins TRBV2 to TRBJ1-3; D is uncertain. The CDR3 has 12 amino acids. CDR1 is SNHLY, CDR2 FYNNEI, per germline. Between the trimmed V and J ends, which lost 7 bases and 3 bases, there was a span of 7 bases. The CDR3 nucleotides read TGTGCCAGCAATAGTGGTGGAAACACCATATATTTT. It specifies CASNSGGNTIYF.

V usage is TRBV20-1 and J usage is TRBJ2-1; D may be TRBD2 (7 bases). This CDR3 spans 14 amino acids. Germline lookup yields CDR1 DFQATT and CDR2 SNEGSKA (reference sequence). V was shortened by 3 bases and J by 2 bases, with 11 bases between the two germline ends. The CDR3 here is CSASMGGPYNEQFF. CDR3 nucleotide sequence: TGCAGTGCTAGTATGGGGGGGCCCTACAATGAGCAGTTCTTC.

This clone has a handful of counts. This sequence joins TRBV18 and TRBJ2-5, with no clear D. Germline loops: CDR1 KGHSH, CDR2 LQKENI. The CDR3 contains 15 residues. The V and J ends lost 3 bases and 3 bases respectively, with 14 bases between them. CDR3 coding DNA: TGTGCCAGCTCACCCAGTGGCAGGAGAGAAGAGACCCAGTACTTC. Its translation is CASSPSGRREETQYF.

This chain connects TRBV9 to TRBJ1-3; D not resolved. The CDR3 length is 17 residues. CDR1 and CDR2 (germline): SGDLS, YYNGEE. Between the trimmed V and J ends, which lost 0 bases and 2 bases, there was a span of 15 bases. CDR3 region: CASSVGGGWETGNTIYF. CDR3 nucleotide sequence: TGTGCCAGCAGCGTAGGCGGAGGGTGGGAGACTGGAAACACCATATATTTT. The variable domain in full, completed from reference TRBV9 and TRBJ1-3, reads DSGVTQTPKHLITATGQRVTLRCSPRSGDLSVYWYQQSLDQGLQFLIQYYNGEERAKGNILERFSAQQFPDLHSELNLSSLELGDSALYFCASSVGGGWETGNTIYFGEGSWLTVV.

The genes are TRBV9 and TRBJ2-5, with 9 bases aligning to TRBD2. The germline CDR1 and CDR2 sequences are SGDLS and YYNGEE. The CDR3 is 15 residues long. With V trimmed by 4 bases and J by 5 bases, 9 bases remained unmatched. The CDR3 here is CASSSRGTSSETQYF. Here the CDR3 DNA reads TGTGCCAGCAGCTCCCGGGGGACTAGCAGCGAGACCCAGTACTTC. Looking up the rest from reference TRBV9 and TRBJ2-5 gives the full variable domain: DSGVTQTPKHLITATGQRVTLRCSPRSGDLSVYWYQQSLDQGLQFLIQYYNGEERAKGNILERFSAQQFPDLHSELNLSSLELGDSALYFCASSSRGTSSETQYFGPGTRLLVL.

V gene TRBV4-1 combines with J gene TRBJ1-3; D is perhaps TRBD1 (5 bases). This CDR3 is 17 amino acids long. Per germline, CDR1 MGHRA and CDR2 YSYEKL. The V and J ends lost 2 bases and 0 bases respectively, with 14 bases between them. The CDR3 coding sequence is TGCGCCAGCAGCCAACTGTACAAACAGGCCTCTGGAAACACCATATATTTT. Protein product: CASSQLYKQASGNTIYF.

The rearrangement joins TRBV11-2 to TRBJ2-7; no reliable D call. The CDR3 has 14 amino acids. Germline CDR1 SGHAT, CDR2 FQNNGV. Deletions cut 3 bases from V and 6 bases from J, with 15 bases between. CDR3 sequence: CASSLELAFSEQYV. DNA for the CDR3: TGTGCCAGCAGCTTGGAATTAGCTTTCTCCGAGCAGTACGTC.

The rearrangement uses TRBV28 and TRBJ2-3; the D is unclear. Germline CDR1 MDHEN, CDR2 SYDVKM. With 5 bases removed from V and 0 bases from J, the gap between germline ends came to 15 bases. This CDR3 is built from 16 residues. This CDR3 is CASSRLDFSSTDTQYF. The CDR3 nucleotides are TGTGCCAGCAGTCGGCTCGACTTTTCTAGCACAGATACGCAGTATTTT.

This chain connects TRBV27 to TRBJ2-5, with D possibly called TRBD1 or TRBD2 (7 bases each). Germline CDR1 is MNHEY and CDR2 is SMNVEV (reference sequence). The CDR3 consists of 16 residues. Trimming removed 1 base from V and 1 base from J, with 13 bases in between. The CDR3 coding sequence is TGTGCCAGCAGTTTATACAGGGGAGGGGCCCAAGAGACCCAGTACTTC. This translates into CASSLYRGGAQETQYF.